These T cell receptor beta chains were read from a single sample in a study of T cells in Graves' hyperthyroidism and ophthalmopathy. TCRdb recomputed calls from the multiplex PCR reads with MiXCR, one row per CDR3 protein. The table has some 340,000 distinct CDR3 sequences, roughly an eighth seen once; the top ten hold approximately 35%. Sequenced input: blood. The receptors come from a woman aged 40 to 50 with Graves' ophthalmopathy. The CDR3 runs from the conserved cysteine through the conserved F or W. The order of the fields is V gene, D gene, clone size, J gene, CDR3 protein, CDR3 DNA. A D gene is named only where the DNA matches it firmly. Expanded clones are given a class, and other clones once, few, many or no size at all.

TRBV18	-	few	TRBJ2-5	CASSPGKETQYF	TGTGCCAGCTCACCAGGGAAAGAGACCCAGTACTTC
TRBV28	TRBD2	many	TRBJ2-3	CASSPTRGGDTQYF	TGTGCCAGCAGTCCCACCCGGGGAGGGGATACGCAGTATTTT
TRBV28	-	many	TRBJ1-3	CASSSTNYGGTGNTIYF	TGTGCCAGCAGTTCAACTAACTACGGGGGGACTGGAAACACCATATATTTT
TRBV3-1	TRBD2	-	TRBJ2-3	CASSQVAGGPRVNTQYF	TGTGCCAGCAGCCAAGTAGCGGGGGGGCCTCGGGTAAACACGCAGTATTTT
TRBV11-2	TRBD1	many	TRBJ1-2	CASSLENRGLYGYTF	TGTGCCAGCAGCTTAGAGAACAGGGGTCTATATGGCTACACCTTC
TRBV6-1	TRBD1	many	TRBJ1-2	CASKRDRGMANYGYTF	TGTGCCAGCAAAAGGGACAGGGGGATGGCGAACTATGGCTACACCTTC
TRBV27	TRBD2	many	TRBJ2-1	CASSLFGTSGGTVYNEQFF	TGTGCCAGCAGTTTATTCGGTACTAGCGGGGGGACCGTATACAATGAGCAGTTCTTC
TRBV11-2	TRBD2	-	TRBJ2-1	CASSPRPGLAGGESSYNEQFF	TGTGCCAGCAGCCCCCGGCCGGGACTAGCGGGGGGGGAGAGCTCCTACAATGAGCAGTTCTTC
TRBV12-5	-	many	TRBJ2-1	CASGLGVGNEQFF	TGTGCTAGTGGTTTGGGGGTGGGCAATGAGCAGTTCTTC
TRBV10-3	TRBD2	many	TRBJ2-4	CAISAASGNIAKNIQYF	TGTGCCATCAGTGCGGCTAGCGGGAATATAGCCAAAAACATTCAGTACTTC
TRBV4-1	TRBD2	once	TRBJ2-7	CASSPGLAGVKESNYEQYF	TGCGCCAGCAGCCCCGGACTAGCGGGAGTAAAAGAGTCAAACTACGAGCAGTACTTC
TRBV27	-	few	TRBJ1-1	CASSPRQTLTEAFF	TGTGCCAGCAGTCCTAGACAGACCCTGACTGAAGCTTTCTTT
TRBV6-2/TRBV6-3	-	-	TRBJ2-3	CASSRWARGSTDTQYF	TGTGCCAGCAGTAGATGGGCTAGAGGCAGCACAGATACGCAGTATTTT
TRBV28	-	many	TRBJ2-6	CASSRHNQGTGANVLTF	TGTGCCAGCAGTCGACATAACCAGGGGACCGGGGCCAACGTCCTGACTTTC
TRBV7-3	-	-	TRBJ2-2	CASSLTHNRGPNTGELFF	TGTGCCAGCAGCTTAACCCATAACCGAGGGCCCAACACCGGGGAGCTGTTTTTT
TRBV3-1	-	-	TRBJ1-3	CASKYLSGNTIYF	TGTGCCAGCAAGTACCTCTCTGGAAACACCATATATTTT
TRBV6-1	TRBD1	many	TRBJ1-4	CASRERGRGEKLFF	TGTGCCAGCAGGGAGAGGGGGCGAGGCGAAAAACTGTTTTTT
TRBV28	-	many	TRBJ1-2	CASETTGPLRGYTF	TGTGCCAGCGAGACTACGGGACCTCTTAGGGGCTACACCTTC
TRBV6-5	-	many	TRBJ2-7	CASSYSGSSYEQYF	TGTGCCAGCAGTTACTCAGGGTCCTCCTACGAGCAGTACTTC
TRBV3-1	-	few	TRBJ2-3	CASSPGGSGTDTQYF	TGTGCCAGCAGCCCGGGGGGCAGTGGCACAGATACGCAGTATTTT
TRBV28	TRBD2	many	TRBJ2-7	CASREAGGPYEQYF	TGTGCCAGCAGAGAAGCGGGAGGGCCATACGAGCAGTACTTC
TRBV7-9	-	-	TRBJ1-6	CASSLDWGDSPLHF	TGTGCCAGCAGCTTAGATTGGGGGGATTCACCCCTCCACTTT
TRBV3-1	-	many	TRBJ1-1	CASSQFGTNTEAFF	TGTGCCAGCAGCCAGTTCGGGACGAACACTGAAGCTTTCTTT
TRBV25-1	-	many	TRBJ2-1	CASSRTGPAYNEQFF	TGTGCCAGCAGCCGAACCGGACCAGCCTACAATGAGCAGTTCTTC
TRBV4-1	TRBD2	-	TRBJ2-1	CASSQDETSVQFF	TGCGCCAGCAGCCAAGATGAGACTAGCGTGCAGTTCTTC
TRBV6-1	-	once	TRBJ2-1	CASSPFSSHEQFF	TGTGCCAGCAGTCCCTTTAGTTCCCATGAGCAGTTCTTC
TRBV14	-	many	TRBJ1-2	CASSQFTSGTYGYTF	TGTGCCAGCAGCCAATTCACATCAGGGACCTATGGCTACACCTTC
TRBV15	-	many	TRBJ1-6	CATSSGELGSPLHF	TGTGCCACCAGCTCAGGAGAGTTGGGTTCACCCCTCCACTTT
TRBV2	TRBD1	many	TRBJ1-1	CASQTGANTEAFF	TGTGCCAGCCAGACAGGGGCGAACACTGAAGCTTTCTTT
TRBV30	-	many	TRBJ1-1	CAWKDVDTEAFF	TGTGCCTGGAAGGACGTGGACACTGAAGCTTTCTTT
TRBV27	-	many	TRBJ1-2	CASSLGGLYGYTF	TGTGCCAGCAGTTTGGGGGGCCTTTATGGCTACACCTTC
TRBV20-1	TRBD2	-	TRBJ2-7	CSPSSGRAAEQYF	TGCAGTCCCTCTAGCGGGAGGGCCGCCGAGCAGTACTTC
TRBV30	-	many	TRBJ1-2	CAWTEGGGGYTF	TGTGCCTGGACGGAGGGGGGAGGAGGCTACACCTTC
TRBV12-3/TRBV12-4	TRBD1	many	TRBJ1-1	CASRYSGGTEAFF	TGTGCCAGCAGATATTCAGGGGGCACTGAAGCTTTCTTT
TRBV7-6	TRBD2	-	TRBJ2-3	CASSPTTSLNTQYF	TGTGCCAGCAGCCCCACGACTAGCCTGAATACGCAGTATTTT
TRBV28	-	many	TRBJ1-1	CASGAGSNTEAFF	TGTGCCAGCGGGGCGGGTTCGAACACTGAAGCTTTCTTT
TRBV12-3/TRBV12-4	-	few	TRBJ1-3	CASSPWMDTIYF	TGTGCCAGCAGTCCCTGGATGGACACCATATATTTT
TRBV4-2	TRBD1	-	TRBJ2-2	CASSQDQRTGVTGELFF	TGTGCCAGCAGCCAAGATCAAAGGACAGGGGTGACCGGGGAGCTGTTTTTT
TRBV19	-	-	TRBJ2-1	CASSRSGRSYNEQFF	TGTGCCAGTAGTAGGTCCGGTCGGTCCTACAATGAGCAGTTCTTC
TRBV12-3/TRBV12-4	-	many	TRBJ1-3	CASSPSRGSSSGNTIYF	TGTGCCAGCAGTCCTAGCCGGGGCTCAAGCTCTGGAAACACCATATATTTT
TRBV5-1	-	few	TRBJ1-4	CASRTGGGNEKLFF	TGCGCCAGCCGAACAGGTGGTGGAAATGAAAAACTGTTTTTT
TRBV2	-	-	TRBJ1-1	CASTGHPNTEAFF	TGTGCCAGCACAGGACACCCGAACACTGAAGCTTTCTTT
TRBV11-2	-	many	TRBJ1-2	CASSSLGGNYGYTF	TGTGCCAGCAGCTCGTTAGGAGGAAACTATGGCTACACCTTC